This T cell receptor (beta chain) was found in a study of control samples from healthy donors and cancer patients. Trimming removed 2 bases from V and 2 bases from J, with 4 bases in between. This CDR3 region has 13 residues. Germline V gives CDR1 SNHLY, CDR2 FYNNEI. Some clones are missing from TCRdb's copy, which holds only in-frame ones; the method was immunoSEQ multiplex PCR. In the table there are about 120,000 clones, roughly 90% of which are singletons. Sequencing was carried out using blood. This chain links TRBV2 with TRBJ1-5; no clear D gene. This clonotype was sampled from a man aged 50-59 years in good health. The CDR3 DNA follows: TGTGCCAGCAGTGAAAATCGCAATCAGCCCCAGCATTTT. Protein sequence: CASSENRNQPQHF.